Following are 3 T cell receptor beta chains from one sample sequenced in a study of blood T cell repertoires in COVID-19. Sequenced by immunoSEQ multiplex PCR; TCRdb stores in-frame clones only, minus some. The table includes more than 300,000 clones, around nine tenths detected once. Input material: peripheral blood. All receptors derive from a woman between 18 and 29 years old who had recovered from COVID-19.

The chain combines TRBV12-3 or TRBV12-4 with TRBJ2-1, with D possibly TRBD2 on 5 matching bases. Trimming removed 6 bases at V and 8 bases at J, with 14 bases between. CDR3 length: 13 residues. CDR3 DNA: TGTGCCAGCAGACGCATACCGCGGGATGAGCAGTTCTTC. This encodes CASRRIPRDEQFF.

This sequence joins TRBV10-3 and TRBJ2-1; the match to TRBD2 covers 8 bases. The CDR3 extends over 14 amino acids. With 6 bases clipped from V and 5 bases from J, the junction kept 6 bases outside the gene matches. The germline gives CDR1 ENHRY, CDR2 SYGVKD. The CDR3 sequence is CAIRVTSGHNEQFF. CDR3 nucleotides: TGTGCCATCAGGGTTACTAGCGGACACAATGAGCAGTTCTTC.

V usage is TRBV7-9 and J usage is TRBJ2-1; 8 bases align to TRBD1. Germline V gene data show CDR1 as SEHNR and CDR2 as FQNEAQ (reference sequence). With 1 base clipped from V and 10 bases from J, the junction kept 9 bases outside the gene matches. This CDR3 has 15 amino acids. This chain's CDR3 is CASSLGTQGAEEQFF. The CDR3 nucleotides read TGTGCCAGCAGCTTAGGGACGCAGGGGGCGGAGGAGCAGTTCTTC.